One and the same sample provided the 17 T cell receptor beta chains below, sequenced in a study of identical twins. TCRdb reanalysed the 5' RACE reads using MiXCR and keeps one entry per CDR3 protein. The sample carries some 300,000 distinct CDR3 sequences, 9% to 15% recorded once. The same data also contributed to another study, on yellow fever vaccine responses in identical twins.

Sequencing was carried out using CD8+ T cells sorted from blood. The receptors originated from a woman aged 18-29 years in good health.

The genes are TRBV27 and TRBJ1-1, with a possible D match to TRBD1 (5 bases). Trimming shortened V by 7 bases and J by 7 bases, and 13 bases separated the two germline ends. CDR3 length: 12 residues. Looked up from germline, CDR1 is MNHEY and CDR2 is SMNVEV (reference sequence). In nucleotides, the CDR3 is TGTGCCAGCATATTAGGGGACCGTGAAGCTTTCTTT. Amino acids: CASILGDREAFF.

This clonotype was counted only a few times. CDR3: CSARVPSGGYNEQFF. In DNA, the CDR3 is TGCAGTGCTAGAGTCCCTAGCGGGGGCTACAATGAGCAGTTCTTC. V is TRBV20-1 and J is TRBJ2-1; 10 bases match TRBD2. This CDR3 region has 15 residues. The V gene end was trimmed by 1 base and the J gene end by 3 bases; junction bases not matched to a gene: 3. From germline, CDR1 is DFQATT and CDR2 SNEGSKA (reference sequence).

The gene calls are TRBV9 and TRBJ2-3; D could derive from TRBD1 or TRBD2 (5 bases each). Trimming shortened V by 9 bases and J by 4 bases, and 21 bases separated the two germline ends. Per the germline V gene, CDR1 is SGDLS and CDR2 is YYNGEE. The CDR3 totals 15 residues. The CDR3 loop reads CATRPGPPLADTQYF. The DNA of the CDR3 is TGTGCCACCCGGCCGGGACCTCCCCTGGCAGATACGCAGTATTTT. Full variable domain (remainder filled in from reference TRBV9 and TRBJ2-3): DSGVTQTPKHLITATGQRVTLRCSPRSGDLSVYWYQQSLDQGLQFLIQYYNGEERAKGNILERFSAQQFPDLHSELNLSSLELGDSALYFCATRPGPPLADTQYFGPGTRLTVL.

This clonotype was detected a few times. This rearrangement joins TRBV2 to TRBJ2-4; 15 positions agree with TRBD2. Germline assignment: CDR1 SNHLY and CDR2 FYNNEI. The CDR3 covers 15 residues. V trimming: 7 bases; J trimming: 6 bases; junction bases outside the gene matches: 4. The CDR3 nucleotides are TGTGCCAGCAACGCGGGACTAGCGGGAGGAAACATTCAGTACTTC. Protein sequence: CASNAGLAGGNIQYF.

CDR3 sequence: CASSLSGWETQYF. CDR3 sequence (DNA): TGTGCCAGCAGTTTAAGTGGGTGGGAGACCCAGTACTTC. The chain joins TRBV12-3 or TRBV12-4 to TRBJ2-5; no reliable D call. The CDR3 has 13 residues. V lost 2 bases and J 5 bases, leaving 9 bases between the germline ends.

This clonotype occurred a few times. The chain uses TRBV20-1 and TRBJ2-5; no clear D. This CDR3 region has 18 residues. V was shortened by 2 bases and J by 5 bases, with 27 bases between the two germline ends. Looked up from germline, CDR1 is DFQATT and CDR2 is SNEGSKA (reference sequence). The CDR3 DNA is TGCAGTGCTAGACTCCTGCATCGTGGGTCGGGTCTTAGGGAGACCCAGTACTTC. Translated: CSARLLHRGSGLRETQYF.

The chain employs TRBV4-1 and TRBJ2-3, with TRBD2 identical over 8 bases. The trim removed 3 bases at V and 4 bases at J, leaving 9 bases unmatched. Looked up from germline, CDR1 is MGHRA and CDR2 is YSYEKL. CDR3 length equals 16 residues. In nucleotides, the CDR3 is TGCGCCAGCAGCCACCCGGGACTAGGGGGAGCAGATACGCAGTATTTT. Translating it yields CASSHPGLGGADTQYF.

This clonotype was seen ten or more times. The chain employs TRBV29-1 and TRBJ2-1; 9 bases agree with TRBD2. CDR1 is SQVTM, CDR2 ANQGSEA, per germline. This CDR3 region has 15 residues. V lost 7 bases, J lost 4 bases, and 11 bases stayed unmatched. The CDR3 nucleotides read TGCAGCGCCCAGCTCGCGGGAGGGTCGTACAATGAGCAGTTCTTC. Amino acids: CSAQLAGGSYNEQFF.

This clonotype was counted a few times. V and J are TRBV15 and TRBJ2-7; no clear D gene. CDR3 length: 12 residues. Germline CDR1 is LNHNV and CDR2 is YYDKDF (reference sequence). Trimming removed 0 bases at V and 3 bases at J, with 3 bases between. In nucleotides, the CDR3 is TGTGCCACCAGCAGAGACGGCTACGAGCAGTACGTC. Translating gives CATSRDGYEQYV.

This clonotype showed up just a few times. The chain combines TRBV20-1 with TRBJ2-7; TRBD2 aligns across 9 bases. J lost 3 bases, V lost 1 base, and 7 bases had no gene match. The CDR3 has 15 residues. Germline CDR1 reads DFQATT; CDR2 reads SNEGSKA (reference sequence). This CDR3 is CSARGLAGALYEQYV. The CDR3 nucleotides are TGCAGTGCTAGAGGGTTAGCGGGGGCCCTCTACGAGCAGTACGTC.

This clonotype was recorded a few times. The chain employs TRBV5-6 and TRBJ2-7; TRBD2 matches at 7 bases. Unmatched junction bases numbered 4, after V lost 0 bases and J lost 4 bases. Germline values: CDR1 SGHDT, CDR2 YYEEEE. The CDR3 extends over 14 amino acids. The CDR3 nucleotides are TGTGCCAGCAGCTTGGCGACTAGCCATTACGAGCAGTACGTC. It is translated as CASSLATSHYEQYV.

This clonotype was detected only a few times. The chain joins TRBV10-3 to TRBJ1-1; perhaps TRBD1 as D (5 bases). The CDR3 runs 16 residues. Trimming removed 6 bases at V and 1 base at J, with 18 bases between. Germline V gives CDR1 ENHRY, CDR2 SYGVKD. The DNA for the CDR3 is TGTGCCATCAGCGATGCCAGGGTGACCCGGAACACTGAAGCTTTCTTT. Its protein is CAISDARVTRNTEAFF.

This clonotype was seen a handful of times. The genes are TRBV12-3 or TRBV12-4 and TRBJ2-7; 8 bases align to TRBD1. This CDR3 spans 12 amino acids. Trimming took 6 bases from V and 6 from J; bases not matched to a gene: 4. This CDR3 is CASSMDRAEQYV. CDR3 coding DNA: TGTGCCAGCAGCATGGACAGGGCCGAGCAGTACGTC.

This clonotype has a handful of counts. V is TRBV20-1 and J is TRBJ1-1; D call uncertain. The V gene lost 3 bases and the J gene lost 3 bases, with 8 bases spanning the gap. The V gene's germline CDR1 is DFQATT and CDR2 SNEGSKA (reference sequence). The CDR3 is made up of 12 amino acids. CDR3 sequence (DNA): TGCAGTGCTAGCCCAGGATACACTGAAGCTTTCTTT. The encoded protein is CSASPGYTEAFF.

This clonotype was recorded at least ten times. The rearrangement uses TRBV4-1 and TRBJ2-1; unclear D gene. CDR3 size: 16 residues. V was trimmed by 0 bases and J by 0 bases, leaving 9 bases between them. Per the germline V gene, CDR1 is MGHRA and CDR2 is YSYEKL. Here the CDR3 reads CASSQDSMSSYNEQFF. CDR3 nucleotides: TGCGCCAGCAGCCAAGACTCCATGAGCTCCTACAATGAGCAGTTCTTC.

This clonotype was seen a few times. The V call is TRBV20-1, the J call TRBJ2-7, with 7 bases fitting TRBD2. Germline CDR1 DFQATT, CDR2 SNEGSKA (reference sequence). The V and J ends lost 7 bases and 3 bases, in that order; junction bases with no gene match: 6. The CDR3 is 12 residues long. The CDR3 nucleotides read TGCAGTGGACGAACTAGCGACTACGAGCAGTACTTC. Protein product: CSGRTSDYEQYF.

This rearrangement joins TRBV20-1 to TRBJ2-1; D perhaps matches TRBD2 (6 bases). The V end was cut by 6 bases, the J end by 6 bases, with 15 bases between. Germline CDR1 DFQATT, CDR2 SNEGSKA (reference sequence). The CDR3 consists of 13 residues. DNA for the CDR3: TGCAGTGCCGTCGGGACTGGCGGCAATGAGCAGTTCTTC. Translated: CSAVGTGGNEQFF.